The following is a TCR beta chain sequence with its context. The sample belongs to a study of blood T cell repertoires in COVID-19. The table came from immunoSEQ multiplex PCR; TCRdb's copy has only in-frame clones and leaves some out. This table has some 82,000 clones, around 88% appearing once. This CDR3 is built from 15 residues. Germline V gene lookup returns CDR1 SEHNR and CDR2 FQNEAQ (reference sequence). V was shortened by 6 bases and J by 2 bases, with 16 bases between the two germline ends. What was sequenced was peripheral blood. This chain uses TRBV7-9 with TRBJ1-1, with a possible D match to TRBD1 (6 bases). The TCR comes from a man at least 80 years old with active or convalescent COVID-19. The CDR3 DNA reads as TGTGCCAGCAGACCCGCCGGGACATCCAACACTGAAGCTTTCTTT. The encoded protein is CASRPAGTSNTEAFF.